This TCR beta chain was identified during a study of T cells in Graves' hyperthyroidism and ophthalmopathy. Researchers took RNA transcripts and amplified the TCR beta CDR3 regions from them. HTBI primers were the set used in a first-round RT-PCR of the TCR CDR3. TCRdb re-analysed the multiplex PCR reads in MiXCR, keeping a single row per CDR3 protein. The sample holds 480,000 or so distinct CDR3 sequences, over 45% seen once. In this sample, this clonotype turned up many times. Germline values: CDR1 LNHDA, CDR2 SQIVND (reference sequence). The CDR3 contains 14 residues. The J segment lost 4 bases and the V segment lost 8 bases, leaving 10 bases of the junction unmatched.

This chain connects TRBV19 to TRBJ1-2; 7 bases line up with TRBD1. The TCR sequence derives from an adult woman with Graves' disease, either hyperthyroidism or ophthalmopathy (not recorded which). The material sequenced was peripheral blood or thyroid tissue (not recorded which). The DNA for the CDR3 is TGTGCCAGTTTCAGACAGGGAATGAGCTATGGCTACACCTTC. This codes for CASFRQGMSYGYTF.